This TCR beta chain originates from a study of shared clonotypes between healthy human individuals. CDR3 length: 15 amino acids. Germline loops: CDR1 MNHEY, CDR2 SMNVEV (reference sequence). Trimming pared 2 bases from V and 9 bases from J, leaving 17 bases between. Details on this clone: Its antigen is undetermined.

Study results and caveats: Naive subsets tended to show greater estimated richness than memory subsets.

Sorted-subset replicate PCRs used 200 ng of genomic DNA. This amount corresponded to 30,000 to 35,000 T cell genomes. Using immunoSEQ multiplex PCR, the repertoire was profiled, and TCRdb retains in-frame clones only, with some absent. The sample gives 2 million to 3 million clones, under 95% of which show up once; about 0.34% is in the top ten. The TCR sequence derives from a man younger than 35 in good health. Some clones in this sample may be carry-over from other donors' samples. The chain recombines TRBV27 with TRBJ2-1; unclear D gene. Material: naive CD4+ T cells from PBMCs. Subset: CD45RA+ positively selected. The CDR3 nucleotides read TGTGCCAGCAGTTTAAATGGCGGAGTCCCTGGTGAGCAGTTCTTC. This translates into CASSLNGGVPGEQFF.